The clone carrying this T cell receptor (beta chain) was observed a few times. What it binds is unknown. This beta chain was picked up by a library intended for alpha chains and is off target, so its count carries little meaning. The sample is drawn from a study of spatial heterogeneity in lung cancer. Regarding the study as a whole: Intratumoral expanded alpha and beta TCR counts were found to track tumor mutation counts.

The CDR3 length is 15 residues. The germline V and J ends were trimmed by 6 bases and 0 bases, with 18 bases remaining between them. Looked up from germline, CDR1 is DFQATT and CDR2 is SNEGSKA (reference sequence). Time point specified: sample taken at primary tumor resection. MiXCR was run by TCRdb on the 5' RACE reads, yielding one entry per CDR3 protein. Counted here are 9,100 or so distinct CDR3 sequences, approximately 53% occurring once; the ten biggest clones make up roughly 28%. The receptor was derived from a female donor with early-stage non-small cell lung cancer. The V gene is TRBV20-1, the J gene TRBJ2-7, with D hard to call. The sequencing used lung tumor tissue, collected at surgery. The CDR3 coding sequence is TGCAGTGCCCGTCAGGTTGGCCTCTTCTCCTACGAGCAGTACTTC. The encoded protein is CSARQVGLFSYEQYF.